This entry lists 3 T cell receptor beta chains sequenced from one sample in a study of T cell repertoires in cytomegalovirus infection. TCRdb redid the calling of the reads with MiXCR, one entry per CDR3 protein. The repertoire holds 200,000 to 250,000 distinct CDR3 sequences, approximately 13% seen once, with under 2% in the top ten. Specimen: PBMCs. All receptors come from a human donor in good health (CMV status not recorded). Some clones in this sample may be carry-over from other donors' samples.

In its sample, this clonotype was seen many times. CDR3 nucleotide sequence: TGTGCCAGCAGTGAATGGTCGACAGGGAGGTGGGAGACCCAGTACTTC. The encoded protein is CASSEWSTGRWETQYF. The chain uses TRBV25-1 and TRBJ2-5; a possible D gene is TRBD1 (7 bases). The CDR3 consists of 16 residues. Germline lookup yields CDR1 MGHDK and CDR2 SYGVNS. The germline V and J ends were trimmed by 1 base and 5 bases, with 17 bases remaining between them.

The sample holds many counts of this clonotype. The chain is built from TRBV7-2 and TRBJ2-5; D may be TRBD2 (6 bases). This CDR3 has 13 residues. The germline V and J ends were trimmed by 5 bases and 10 bases, with 17 bases remaining between them. Germline V CDR1 and CDR2: SGHTA, FQGNSA. The CDR3 coding sequence is TGTGCCAGCAGCCCCGGCTACCGCGGGAACCAGTACTTC. Its translation is CASSPGYRGNQYF. The variable domain in full, with the rest retrieved from reference TRBV7-2 and TRBJ2-5, is GAGVSQSPSNKVTEKGKDVELRCDPISGHTALYWYRQSLGQGLEFLIYFQGNSAPDKSGLPSDRFSAERTGGSVSTLTIQRTQQEDSAVYLCASSPGYRGNQYFGPGTRLLVL.

The chain couples TRBV28 to TRBJ1-1; 7 bases map to TRBD1. This CDR3 is 18 amino acids long. V trimming: 3 bases; J trimming: 3 bases; junction bases outside the gene matches: 16. In germline, CDR1 is MDHEN, CDR2 SYDVKM. The CDR3 sequence: CASSFGWRAGGGYTEAFF. The CDR3 region has the DNA TGTGCCAGCAGTTTTGGGTGGCGGGCAGGGGGAGGGTACACTGAAGCTTTCTTT. Using reference TRBV28 and TRBJ1-1 for the parts outside the CDR3, the full variable domain is DVKVTQSSRYLVKRTGEKVFLECVQDMDHENMFWYRQDPGLGLRLIYFSYDVKMKEKGDIPEGYSVSREKKERFSLILESASTNQTSMYLCASSFGWRAGGGYTEAFFGQGTRLTVV.